This T cell receptor (beta chain) was profiled in a study of T-cell reconstitution after alpha-beta-depleted transplantation in children. Preparing the TCRbeta library involved the use of unique molecular identifiers. Each CDR3 protein is one row after TCRdb ran MiXCR on the PCR reads. Here the sample spans around 700,000 distinct CDR3 sequences, roughly 13% being singletons. Germline CDR1 reads SGHAT; CDR2 reads FQDESV (reference sequence). J lost 5 bases, V lost 2 bases, and 13 bases had no gene match. The CDR3 sequence is 18 residues long. Findings and limits, study-wide: Surviving recipient T cells and thymic progenitors accounted for the high day-60 TCRbeta diversity observed in some patients. Alpha-beta T cells about two months after transplant reportedly derived from several hundred expanded graft clones. T-cell counts and diversity at one year post-transplant came mainly from newly produced T cells.

A remark on this clonotype: Its antigen is still unknown.

The receptor was isolated from a girl aged 2 to 10 with congenital amegakaryocytic thrombocytopenia, due to receive a stem cell transplant. J is TRBJ2-3 and V is TRBV11-1; 10 bases agree with TRBD2. This sample comprised PBMCs, obtained before TCRalphabeta/CD19-depleted stem cell transplant. Here the CDR3 DNA reads TGTGCCAGCAGCTTACAAGAGACTAGCGGGTTTGCGATAGATACGCAGTATTTT. Translation: CASSLQETSGFAIDTQYF.